This TCR beta chain was captured in a study of blood T cell repertoires in COVID-19. Background on the study: Material from acute and convalescent COVID-19 was sourced from the United States, Italy and Spain. Sample material is recorded as cDNA or gDNA derived from T cells, B-cell-depleted T cells, or PBMCs.

In the source study's methods: Estimation of nucleated cell counts relied on the amplification of reference gene primers. Using immunoSEQ multiplex PCR, the repertoire was profiled, and TCRdb retains in-frame clones only, with some absent. The V and J calls and clone size come from that table; D and trimming were worked out from the DNA. The sample records 110,000 or so clones, around four fifths being singletons. For this clone: Other DNA sequences of this sample code for an identical CDR3.

Sequences were obtained from peripheral blood. This TCR was recovered from a middle-aged woman with acute or convalescent COVID-19.

CDR3 in DNA: TGTGCCAGCAGCCCCACAGGCGACTATGGCTACACCTTC. Its protein product is CASSPTGDYGYTF. This chain connects TRBV6-1 to TRBJ1-2; a possible D gene is TRBD1 (5 bases). The CDR3 has 13 amino acids. In germline, CDR1 is MNHNS, CDR2 SASEGT. The germline V and J ends were trimmed by 6 bases and 3 bases, with 11 bases remaining between them.